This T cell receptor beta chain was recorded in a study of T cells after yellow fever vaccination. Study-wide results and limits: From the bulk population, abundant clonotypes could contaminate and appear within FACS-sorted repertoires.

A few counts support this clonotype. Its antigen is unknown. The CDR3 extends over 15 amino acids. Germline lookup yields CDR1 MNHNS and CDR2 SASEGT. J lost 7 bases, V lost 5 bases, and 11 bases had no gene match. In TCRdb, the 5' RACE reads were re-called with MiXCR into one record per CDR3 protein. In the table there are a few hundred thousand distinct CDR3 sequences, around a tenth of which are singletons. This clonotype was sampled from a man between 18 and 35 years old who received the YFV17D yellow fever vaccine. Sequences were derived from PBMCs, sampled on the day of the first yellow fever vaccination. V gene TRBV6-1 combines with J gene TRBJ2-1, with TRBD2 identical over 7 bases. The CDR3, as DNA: TGTGCCAGCAGTCCGCGCAGGGCGGGGGAGAATGAGCAGTTCTTC. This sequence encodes CASSPRRAGENEQFF.